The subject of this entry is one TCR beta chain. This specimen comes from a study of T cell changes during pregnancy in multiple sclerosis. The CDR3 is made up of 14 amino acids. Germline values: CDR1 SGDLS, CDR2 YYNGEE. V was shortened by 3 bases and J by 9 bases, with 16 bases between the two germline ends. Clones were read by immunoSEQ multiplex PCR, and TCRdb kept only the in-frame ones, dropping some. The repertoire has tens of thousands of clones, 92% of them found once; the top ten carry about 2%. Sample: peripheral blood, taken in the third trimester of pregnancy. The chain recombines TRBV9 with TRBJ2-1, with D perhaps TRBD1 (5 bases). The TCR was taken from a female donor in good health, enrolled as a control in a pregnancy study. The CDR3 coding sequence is TGTGCCAGCAGCGAGGGGCAGGGTTACGGTGAGCAGTTCTTC. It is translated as CASSEGQGYGEQFF.